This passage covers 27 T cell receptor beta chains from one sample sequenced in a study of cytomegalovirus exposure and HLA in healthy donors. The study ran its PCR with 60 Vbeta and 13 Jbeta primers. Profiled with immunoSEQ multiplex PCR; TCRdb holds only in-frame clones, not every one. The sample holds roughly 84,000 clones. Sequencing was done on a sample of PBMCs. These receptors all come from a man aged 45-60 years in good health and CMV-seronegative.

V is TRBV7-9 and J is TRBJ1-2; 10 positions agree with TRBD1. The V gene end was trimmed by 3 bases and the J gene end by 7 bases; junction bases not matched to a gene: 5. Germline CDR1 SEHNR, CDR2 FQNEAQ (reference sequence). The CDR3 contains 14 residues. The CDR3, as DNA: TGTGCCAGCAGCTTGCCGGGACAGGGGCTTGGCTACACCTTC. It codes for CASSLPGQGLGYTF.

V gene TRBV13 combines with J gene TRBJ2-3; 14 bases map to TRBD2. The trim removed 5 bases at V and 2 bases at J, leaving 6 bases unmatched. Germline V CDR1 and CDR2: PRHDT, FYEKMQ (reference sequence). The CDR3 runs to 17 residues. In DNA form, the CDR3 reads TGTGCCAGCAGCCTTTTGGGACTAGCGGGGGACACAGATACGCAGTATTTT. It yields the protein CASSLLGLAGDTDTQYF. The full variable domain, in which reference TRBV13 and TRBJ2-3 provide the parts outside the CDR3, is AAGVIQSPRHLIKEKRETATLKCYPIPRHDTVYWYQQGPGQDPQFLISFYEKMQSDKGSIPDRFSAQQFSDYHSELNMSSLELGDSALYFCASSLLGLAGDTDTQYFGPGTRLTVL.

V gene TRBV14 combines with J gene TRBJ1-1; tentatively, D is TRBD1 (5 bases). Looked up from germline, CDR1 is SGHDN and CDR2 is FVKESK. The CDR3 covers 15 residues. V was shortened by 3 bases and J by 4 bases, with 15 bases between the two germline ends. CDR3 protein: CASSHPPLGGTEAFF. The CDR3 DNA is TGTGCCAGCAGCCACCCCCCCCTGGGGGGCACTGAAGCTTTCTTT.

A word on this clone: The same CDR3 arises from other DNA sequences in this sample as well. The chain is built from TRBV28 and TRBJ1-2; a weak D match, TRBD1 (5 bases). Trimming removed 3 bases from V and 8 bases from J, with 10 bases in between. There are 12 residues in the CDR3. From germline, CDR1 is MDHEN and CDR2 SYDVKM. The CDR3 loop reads CASSLLGVGYTF. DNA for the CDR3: TGTGCCAGCAGTTTGTTAGGGGTAGGCTACACCTTC.

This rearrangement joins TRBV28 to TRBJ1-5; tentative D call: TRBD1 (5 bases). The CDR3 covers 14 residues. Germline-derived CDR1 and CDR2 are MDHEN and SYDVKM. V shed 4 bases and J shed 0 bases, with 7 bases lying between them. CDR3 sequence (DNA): TGTGCCAGCAGTTACCAGGGTAGCAATCAGCCCCAGCATTTT. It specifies CASSYQGSNQPQHF.

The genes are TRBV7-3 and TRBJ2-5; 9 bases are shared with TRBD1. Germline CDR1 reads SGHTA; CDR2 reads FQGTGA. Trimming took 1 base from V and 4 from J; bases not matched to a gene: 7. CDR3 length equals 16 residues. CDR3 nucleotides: TGTGCCAGCAGCTTAATGGGACAGGGATTTGGAGAGACCCAGTACTTC. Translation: CASSLMGQGFGETQYF.

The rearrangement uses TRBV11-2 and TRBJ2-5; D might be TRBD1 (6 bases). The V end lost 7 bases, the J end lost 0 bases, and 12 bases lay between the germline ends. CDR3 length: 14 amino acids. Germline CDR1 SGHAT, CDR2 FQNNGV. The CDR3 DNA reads TGTGCCAGCAACCAGGGGAAGTACCAAGAGACCCAGTACTTC. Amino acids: CASNQGKYQETQYF.

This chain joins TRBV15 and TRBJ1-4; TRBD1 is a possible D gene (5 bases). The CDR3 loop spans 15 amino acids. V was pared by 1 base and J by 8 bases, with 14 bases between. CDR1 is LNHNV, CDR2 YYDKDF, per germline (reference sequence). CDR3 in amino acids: CATSRGDSVREKLFF. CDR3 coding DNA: TGTGCCACCAGCAGAGGCGACAGCGTGAGAGAAAAACTGTTTTTT.

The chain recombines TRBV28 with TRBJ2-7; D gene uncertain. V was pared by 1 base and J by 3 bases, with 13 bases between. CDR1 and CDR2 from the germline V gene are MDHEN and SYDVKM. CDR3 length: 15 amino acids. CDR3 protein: CASSLSQKSHYEQYF. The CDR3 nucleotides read TGTGCCAGCAGTTTATCCCAGAAGTCCCACTACGAGCAGTACTTC.

The CDR3 reads CASSRDRGAEFEKLFF. The CDR3 region has the DNA TGTGCCAGCAGTCGGGACAGGGGAGCGGAATTCGAAAAACTGTTTTTT. The chain employs TRBV6-6 and TRBJ1-4; 10 positions match TRBD1. This CDR3 is built from 16 residues. Germline assignment: CDR1 MNHNY and CDR2 SVGAGI (reference sequence). V trimming: 5 bases; J trimming: 8 bases; junction bases outside the gene matches: 11.

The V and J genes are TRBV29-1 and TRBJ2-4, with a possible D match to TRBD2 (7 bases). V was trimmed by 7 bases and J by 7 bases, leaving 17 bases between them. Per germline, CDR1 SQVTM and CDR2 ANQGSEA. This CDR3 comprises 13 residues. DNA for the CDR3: TGCAGCGCCAATGGGGGGGCCCCTAACATTCAGTACTTC. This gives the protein CSANGGAPNIQYF.

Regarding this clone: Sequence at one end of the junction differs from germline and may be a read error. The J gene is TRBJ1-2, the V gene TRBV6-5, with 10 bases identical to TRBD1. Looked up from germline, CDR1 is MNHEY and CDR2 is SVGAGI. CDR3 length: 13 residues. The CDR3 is CASSRDRGYGHTF. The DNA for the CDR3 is TGTGCCAGCAGCCGGGACAGGGGCTATGGCCACACCTTC.

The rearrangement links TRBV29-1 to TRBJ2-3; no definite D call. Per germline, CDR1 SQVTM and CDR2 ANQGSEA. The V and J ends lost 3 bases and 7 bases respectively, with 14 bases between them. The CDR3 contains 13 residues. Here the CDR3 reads CSVEWRRKNTQYF. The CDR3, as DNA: TGCAGCGTTGAGTGGCGGCGGAAGAATACGCAGTATTTT.

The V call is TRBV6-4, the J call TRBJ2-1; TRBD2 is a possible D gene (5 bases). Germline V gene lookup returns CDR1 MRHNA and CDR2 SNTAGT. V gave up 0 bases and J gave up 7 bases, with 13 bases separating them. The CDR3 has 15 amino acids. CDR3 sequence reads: CASSDSPRGMNEQFF. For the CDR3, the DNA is TGTGCCAGCAGTGACTCCCCCCGGGGTATGAATGAGCAGTTCTTC.

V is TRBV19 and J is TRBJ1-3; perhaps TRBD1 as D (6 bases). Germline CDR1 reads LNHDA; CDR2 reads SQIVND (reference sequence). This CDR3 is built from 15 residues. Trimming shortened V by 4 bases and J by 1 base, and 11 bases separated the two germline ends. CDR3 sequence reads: CASSTAGASGNTIYF. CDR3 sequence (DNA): TGTGCCAGTAGTACGGCAGGGGCATCTGGAAACACCATATATTTT.

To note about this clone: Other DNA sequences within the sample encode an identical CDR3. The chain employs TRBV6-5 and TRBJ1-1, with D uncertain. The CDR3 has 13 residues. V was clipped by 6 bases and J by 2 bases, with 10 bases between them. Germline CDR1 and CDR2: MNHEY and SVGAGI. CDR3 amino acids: CASRRTQNTEAFF. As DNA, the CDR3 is TGTGCCAGCAGACGAACACAAAACACTGAAGCTTTCTTT.

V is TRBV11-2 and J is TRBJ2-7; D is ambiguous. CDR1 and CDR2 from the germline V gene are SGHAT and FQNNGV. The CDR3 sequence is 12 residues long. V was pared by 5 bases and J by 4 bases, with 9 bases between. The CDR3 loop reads CASSLERYEQYF. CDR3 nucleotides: TGTGCCAGCAGCCTTGAGCGTTACGAGCAGTACTTC.

The chain's CDR3 is CAISVAGTGYSPLHF. CDR3 DNA: TGTGCCATCAGTGTAGCCGGGACAGGGTATTCACCCCTCCACTTT. The V call is TRBV10-3, the J call TRBJ1-6, with 9 bases matching TRBD1. Per the germline V gene, CDR1 is ENHRY and CDR2 is SYGVKD. The CDR3 totals 15 residues. The V segment lost 4 bases and the J segment 8 bases; nucleotides outside the gene matches: 6.

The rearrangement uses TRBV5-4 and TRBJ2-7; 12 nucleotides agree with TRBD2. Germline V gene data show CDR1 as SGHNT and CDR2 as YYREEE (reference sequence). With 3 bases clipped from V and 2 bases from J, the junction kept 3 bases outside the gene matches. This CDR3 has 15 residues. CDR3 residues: CASSSRLAGAYEQYF. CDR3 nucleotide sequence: TGTGCCAGCAGCTCCCGACTAGCGGGGGCCTACGAGCAGTACTTC. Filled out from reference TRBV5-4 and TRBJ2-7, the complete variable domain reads ETGVTQSPTHLIKTRGQQVTLRCSSQSGHNTVSWYQQALGQGPQFIFQYYREEENGRGNFPPRFSGLQFPNYSSELNVNALELDDSALYLCASSSRLAGAYEQYFGPGTRLTVT.

In nucleotides, the CDR3 is TGTGCCAGCAGCCTCCGTTGGACAACTGGAAACACCATATATTTT. It specifies CASSLRWTTGNTIYF. The chain couples TRBV7-8 to TRBJ1-3, with D possibly TRBD1 on 5 matching bases. Per the germline V gene, CDR1 is SGHVS and CDR2 is FQNEAQ. CDR3 length: 15 amino acids. The germline V and J ends were trimmed by 5 bases and 2 bases, with 13 bases remaining between them.

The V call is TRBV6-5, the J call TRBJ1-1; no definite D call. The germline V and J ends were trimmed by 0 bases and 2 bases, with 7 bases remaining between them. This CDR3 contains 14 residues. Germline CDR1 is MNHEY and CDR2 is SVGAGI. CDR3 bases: TGTGCCAGCAGTTACTCGTACAGCAACACTGAAGCTTTCTTT. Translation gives CASSYSYSNTEAFF.

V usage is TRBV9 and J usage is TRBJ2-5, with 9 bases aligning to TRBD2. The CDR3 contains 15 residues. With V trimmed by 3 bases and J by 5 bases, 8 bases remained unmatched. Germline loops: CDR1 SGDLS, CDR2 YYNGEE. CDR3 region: CASSARGGQQETQYF. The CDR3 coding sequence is TGTGCCAGCAGCGCGCGGGGGGGCCAGCAGGAGACCCAGTACTTC.

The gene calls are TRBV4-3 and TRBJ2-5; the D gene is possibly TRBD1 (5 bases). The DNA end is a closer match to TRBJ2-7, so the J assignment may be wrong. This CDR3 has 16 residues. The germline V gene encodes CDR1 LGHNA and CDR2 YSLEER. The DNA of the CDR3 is TGCGCCAGCAGCCAAGATGGTGGGGCTGGAGAATACGAGCAGTACTTC. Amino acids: CASSQDGGAGEYEQYF.

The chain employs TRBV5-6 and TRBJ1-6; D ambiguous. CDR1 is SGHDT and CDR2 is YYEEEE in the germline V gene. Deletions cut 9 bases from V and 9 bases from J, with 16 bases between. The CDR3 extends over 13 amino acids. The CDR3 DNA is TGTGCCACTGGAGCGGGGAGAGGTTCACCCCTCCACTTT. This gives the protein CATGAGRGSPLHF. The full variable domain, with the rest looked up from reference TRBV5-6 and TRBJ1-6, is DAGVTQSPTHLIKTRGQQVTLRCSPKSGHDTVSWYQQALGQGPQFIFQYYEEEERQRGNFPDRFSGHQFPNYSSELNVNALLLGDSALYLCATGAGRGSPLHFGNGTRLTVT.

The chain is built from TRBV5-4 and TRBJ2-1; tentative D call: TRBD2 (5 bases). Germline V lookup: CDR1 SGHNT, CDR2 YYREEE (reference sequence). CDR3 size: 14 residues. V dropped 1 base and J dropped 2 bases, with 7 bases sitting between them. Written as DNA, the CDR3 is TGTGCCAGCAGCTTGACGGGGACCTACAATGAGCAGTTCTTC. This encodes CASSLTGTYNEQFF.

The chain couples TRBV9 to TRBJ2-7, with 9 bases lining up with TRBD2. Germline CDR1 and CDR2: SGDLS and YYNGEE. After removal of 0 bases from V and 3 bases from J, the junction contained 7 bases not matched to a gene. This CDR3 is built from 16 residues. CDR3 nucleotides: TGTGCCAGCAGCGTAGCAACCTCTAGCGGGATCTACGAGCAGTACTTC. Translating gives CASSVATSSGIYEQYF.

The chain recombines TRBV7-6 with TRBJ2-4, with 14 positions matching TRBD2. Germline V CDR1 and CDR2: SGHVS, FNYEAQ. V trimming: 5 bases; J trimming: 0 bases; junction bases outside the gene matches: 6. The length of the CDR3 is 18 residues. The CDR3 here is CASSPGTSGGLAKNIQYF. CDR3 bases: TGTGCCAGCAGCCCCGGGACTAGCGGGGGACTAGCCAAAAACATTCAGTACTTC.